This entry features one T cell receptor (beta chain) sequence. Its antigen is still unknown. This sample is part of a study of PD-L1 blockade in urothelial cancer. Turning to the study itself: When blood samples were assessed, the median T cell count was around 150,000.

In each PCR, synthetic TCR analog templates were spiked in. Method: immunoSEQ multiplex PCR; TCRdb's copy keeps in-frame clones and lacks some. Here the sample spans 35,000 to 45,000 clones, about 90% being singletons. Looked up from germline, CDR1 is SGHRS and CDR2 is YFSETQ. J was trimmed by 4 bases and V by 1 base; bases with no gene match: 1. The CDR3 spans 14 residues. Overall study findings and caveats: Pretreatment blood TCR clonality under the median forecast improved survival.

Time point given: peripheral blood 6 weeks after treatment start. Sequences were derived from PBMCs, sampled around atezolizumab (anti-PD-L1) treatment. This TCR was recovered from a man between 70 and 80 years old with urothelial cancer. The chain joins TRBV5-1 to TRBJ2-1; 8 bases match TRBD2. The CDR3 sequence is CASSLSGSYNEQFF. For the CDR3, the DNA is TGCGCCAGCAGCTTGAGCGGGAGTTACAATGAGCAGTTCTTC. The full variable domain, in which reference TRBV5-1 and TRBJ2-1 provide the parts outside the CDR3, is KAGVTQTPRYLIKTRGQQVTLSCSPISGHRSVSWYQQTPGQGLQFLFEYFSETQRNKGNFPGRFSGRQFSNSRSEMNVSTLELGDSALYLCASSLSGSYNEQFFGPGTRLTVL.